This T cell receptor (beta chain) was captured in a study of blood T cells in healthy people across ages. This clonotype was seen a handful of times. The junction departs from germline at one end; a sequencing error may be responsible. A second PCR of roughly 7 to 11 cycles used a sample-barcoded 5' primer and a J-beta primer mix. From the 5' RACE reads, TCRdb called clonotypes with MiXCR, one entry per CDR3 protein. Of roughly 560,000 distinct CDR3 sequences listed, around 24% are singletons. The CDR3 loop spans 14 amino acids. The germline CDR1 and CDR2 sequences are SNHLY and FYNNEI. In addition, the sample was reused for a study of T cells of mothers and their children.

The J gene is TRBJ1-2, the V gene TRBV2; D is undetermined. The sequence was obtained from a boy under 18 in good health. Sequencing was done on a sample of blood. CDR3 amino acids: CASSEVGQEPGCTF. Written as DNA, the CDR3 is TGTGCCAGCAGTGAAGTGGGCCAAGAGCCTGGCTGCACCTTC.